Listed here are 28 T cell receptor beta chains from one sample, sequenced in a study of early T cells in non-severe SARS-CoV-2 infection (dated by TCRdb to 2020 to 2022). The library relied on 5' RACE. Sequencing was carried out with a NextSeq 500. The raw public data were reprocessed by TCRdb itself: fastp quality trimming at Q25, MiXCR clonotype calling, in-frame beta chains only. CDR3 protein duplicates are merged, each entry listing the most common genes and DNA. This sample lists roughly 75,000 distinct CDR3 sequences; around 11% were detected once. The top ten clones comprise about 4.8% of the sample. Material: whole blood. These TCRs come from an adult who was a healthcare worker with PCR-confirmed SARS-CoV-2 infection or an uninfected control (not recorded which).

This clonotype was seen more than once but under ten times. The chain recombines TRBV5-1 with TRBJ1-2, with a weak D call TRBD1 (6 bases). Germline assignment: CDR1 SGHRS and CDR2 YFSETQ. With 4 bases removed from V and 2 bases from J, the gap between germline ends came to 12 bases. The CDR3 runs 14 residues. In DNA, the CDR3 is TGCGCCAGCAGCGCTTCGACAGGCAACTATGGCTACACCTTC. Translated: CASSASTGNYGYTF.

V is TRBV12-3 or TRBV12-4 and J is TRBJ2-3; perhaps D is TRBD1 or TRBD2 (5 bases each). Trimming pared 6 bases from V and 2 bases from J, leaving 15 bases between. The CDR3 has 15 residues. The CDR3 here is CASSQIRGPTDTQYF. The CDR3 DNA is TGTGCCAGCAGCCAAATCCGGGGCCCCACAGATACGCAGTATTTT.

In DNA, the CDR3 is TGTGCCAGCAGCCCAGATCGGGAGACCCAGTACTTC. It codes for CASSPDRETQYF. The V and J genes are TRBV7-2 and TRBJ2-5; D unresolved. The V end lost 5 bases, the J end lost 5 bases, and 9 bases lay between the germline ends. This CDR3 is 12 amino acids long. The V gene's germline CDR1 is SGHTA and CDR2 FQGNSA.

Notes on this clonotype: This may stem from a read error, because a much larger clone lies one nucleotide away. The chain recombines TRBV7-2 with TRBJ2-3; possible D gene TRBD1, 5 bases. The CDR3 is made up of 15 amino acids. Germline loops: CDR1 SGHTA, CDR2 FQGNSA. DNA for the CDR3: TGTGCCAGCAGCCCCCAGGGTACCCACACAGATATGCAGTATTTT. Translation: CASSPQGTHTDMQYF.

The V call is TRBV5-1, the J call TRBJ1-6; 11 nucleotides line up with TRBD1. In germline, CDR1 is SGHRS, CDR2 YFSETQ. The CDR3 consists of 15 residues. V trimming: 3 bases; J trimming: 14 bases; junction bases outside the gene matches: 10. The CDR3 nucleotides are TGCGCCAGCAGCTCGTGGACAGGGGGCAATGGTGCCCTCCACTTT. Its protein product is CASSSWTGGNGALHF.

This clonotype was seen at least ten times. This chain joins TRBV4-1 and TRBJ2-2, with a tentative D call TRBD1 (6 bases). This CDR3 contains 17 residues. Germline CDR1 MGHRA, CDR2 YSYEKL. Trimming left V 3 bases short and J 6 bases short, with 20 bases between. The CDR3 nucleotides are TGCGCCAGCAGCCATCCTCAGGGGAGACCACCATCCGGGGAGCTGTTTTTT. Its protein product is CASSHPQGRPPSGELFF.

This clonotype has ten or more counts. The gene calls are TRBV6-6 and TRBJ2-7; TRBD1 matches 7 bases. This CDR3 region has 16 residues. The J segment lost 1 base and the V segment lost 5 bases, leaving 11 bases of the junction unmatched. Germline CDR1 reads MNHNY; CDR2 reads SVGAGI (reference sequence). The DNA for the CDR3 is TGTGCCAGCAGTCCCAGGGGGAGCCGACCTTCCTACGAGCAGTACTTC. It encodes CASSPRGSRPSYEQYF.

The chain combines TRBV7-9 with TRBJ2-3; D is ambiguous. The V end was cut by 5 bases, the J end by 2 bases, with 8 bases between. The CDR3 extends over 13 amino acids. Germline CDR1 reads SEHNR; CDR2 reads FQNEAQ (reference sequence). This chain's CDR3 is CASSDRLTDTQYF. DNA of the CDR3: TGTGCCAGCAGCGACCGACTCACAGATACGCAGTATTTT.

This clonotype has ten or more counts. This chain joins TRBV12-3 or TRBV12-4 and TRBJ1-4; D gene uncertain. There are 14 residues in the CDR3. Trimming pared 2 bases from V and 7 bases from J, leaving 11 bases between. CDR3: CASSLRRKGEKLFF. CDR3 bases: TGTGCCAGCAGTTTACGACGAAAGGGTGAAAAACTGTTTTTT.

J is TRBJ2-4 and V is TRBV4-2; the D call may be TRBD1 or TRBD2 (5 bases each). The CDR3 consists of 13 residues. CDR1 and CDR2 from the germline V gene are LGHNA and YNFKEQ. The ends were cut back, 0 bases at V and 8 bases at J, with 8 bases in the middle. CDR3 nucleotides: TGTGCCAGCAGCCAAGATAGAGGGGACATTCAGTACTTC. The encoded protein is CASSQDRGDIQYF.

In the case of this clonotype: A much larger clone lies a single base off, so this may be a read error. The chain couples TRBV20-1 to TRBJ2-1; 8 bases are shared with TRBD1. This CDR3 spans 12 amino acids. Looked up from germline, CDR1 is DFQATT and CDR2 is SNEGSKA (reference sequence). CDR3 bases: TGCAGTGCCGGACAGGGTTCCAATGCGCAGTTCTTC. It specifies CSAGQGSNAQFF.

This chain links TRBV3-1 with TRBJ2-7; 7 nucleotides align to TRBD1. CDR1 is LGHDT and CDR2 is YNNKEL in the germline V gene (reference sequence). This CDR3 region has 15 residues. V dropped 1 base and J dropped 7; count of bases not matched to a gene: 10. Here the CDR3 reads CASSQATGAGYEQYF. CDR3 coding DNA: TGTGCCAGCAGCCAAGCTACAGGGGCAGGGTATGAGCAGTACTTC.

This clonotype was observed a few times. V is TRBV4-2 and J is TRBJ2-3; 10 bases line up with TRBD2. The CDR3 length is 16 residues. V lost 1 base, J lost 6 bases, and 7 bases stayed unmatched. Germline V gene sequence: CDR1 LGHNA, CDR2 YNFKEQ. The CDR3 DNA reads TGTGCCAGCAGCCAAGCTACTAGCGGGGAAGGGGATACGCAGTATTTT. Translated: CASSQATSGEGDTQYF.

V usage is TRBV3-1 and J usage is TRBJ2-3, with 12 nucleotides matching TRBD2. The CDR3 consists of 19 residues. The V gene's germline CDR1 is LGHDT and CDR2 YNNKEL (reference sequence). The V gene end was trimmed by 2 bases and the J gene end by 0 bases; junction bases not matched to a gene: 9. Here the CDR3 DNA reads TGTGCCAGCAGCCAACCCGGGACTAGCGGGTATACTAGCACAGATACGCAGTATTTT. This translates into CASSQPGTSGYTSTDTQYF.

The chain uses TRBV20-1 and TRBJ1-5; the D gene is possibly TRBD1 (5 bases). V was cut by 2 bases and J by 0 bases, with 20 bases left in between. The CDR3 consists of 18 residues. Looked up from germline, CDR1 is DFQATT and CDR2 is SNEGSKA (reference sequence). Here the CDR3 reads CSARWGRSSVLSNQPQHF. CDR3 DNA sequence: TGCAGTGCTAGATGGGGACGAAGCTCGGTCCTTAGCAATCAGCCCCAGCATTTT.

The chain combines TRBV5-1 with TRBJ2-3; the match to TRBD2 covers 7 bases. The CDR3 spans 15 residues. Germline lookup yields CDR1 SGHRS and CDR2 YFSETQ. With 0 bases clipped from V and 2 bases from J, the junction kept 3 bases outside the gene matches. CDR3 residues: CASSLDRGDTDTQYF. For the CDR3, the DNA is TGCGCCAGCAGCTTGGACCGGGGGGACACAGATACGCAGTATTTT.

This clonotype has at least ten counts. For the CDR3, the DNA is TGTGCCAGCAGCCCTACTAGCGGGGGGACCTACGAGCAGTACTTC. Translating it yields CASSPTSGGTYEQYF. The rearrangement joins TRBV7-2 to TRBJ2-7; 12 bases agree with TRBD2. CDR1 and CDR2 from the germline V gene are SGHTA and FQGNSA. This CDR3 comprises 15 residues. The V gene end was trimmed by 5 bases and the J gene end by 2 bases; junction bases not matched to a gene: 4.

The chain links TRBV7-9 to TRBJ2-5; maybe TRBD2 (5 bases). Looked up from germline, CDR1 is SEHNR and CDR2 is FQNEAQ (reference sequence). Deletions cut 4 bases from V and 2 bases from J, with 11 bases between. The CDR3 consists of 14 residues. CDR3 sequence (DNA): TGTGCCAGCAGCTCGGGGAGCGGTCAAGAGACCCAGTACTTC. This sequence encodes CASSSGSGQETQYF.

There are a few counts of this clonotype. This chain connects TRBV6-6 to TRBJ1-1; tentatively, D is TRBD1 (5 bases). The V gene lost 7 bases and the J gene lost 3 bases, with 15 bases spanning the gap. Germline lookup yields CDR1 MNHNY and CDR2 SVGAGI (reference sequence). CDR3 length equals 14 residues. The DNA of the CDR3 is TGTGCCAGCAAGTGGTCTGGGGGGGACACTGAAGCTTTCTTT. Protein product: CASKWSGGDTEAFF.

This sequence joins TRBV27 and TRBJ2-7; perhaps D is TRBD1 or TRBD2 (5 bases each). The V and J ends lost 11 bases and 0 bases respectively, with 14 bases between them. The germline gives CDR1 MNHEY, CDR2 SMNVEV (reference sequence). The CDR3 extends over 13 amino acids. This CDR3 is CAGGWDGSYEQYF. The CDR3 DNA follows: TGTGCCGGCGGGTGGGACGGCTCCTACGAGCAGTACTTC.

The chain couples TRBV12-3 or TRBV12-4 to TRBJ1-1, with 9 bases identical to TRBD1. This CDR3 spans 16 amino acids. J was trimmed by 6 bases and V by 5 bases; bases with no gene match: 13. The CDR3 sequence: CASSRQGGPTRAEAFF. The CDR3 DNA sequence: TGTGCCAGCAGTCGACAGGGGGGCCCAACGCGCGCTGAAGCTTTCTTT.

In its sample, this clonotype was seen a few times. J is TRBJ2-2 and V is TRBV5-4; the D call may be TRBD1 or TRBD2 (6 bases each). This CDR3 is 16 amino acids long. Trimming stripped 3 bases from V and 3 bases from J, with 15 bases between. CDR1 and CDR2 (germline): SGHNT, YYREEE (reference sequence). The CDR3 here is CASSSGTRRDTGELFF. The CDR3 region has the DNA TGTGCCAGCAGCTCGGGGACAAGGAGGGACACCGGGGAGCTGTTTTTT.

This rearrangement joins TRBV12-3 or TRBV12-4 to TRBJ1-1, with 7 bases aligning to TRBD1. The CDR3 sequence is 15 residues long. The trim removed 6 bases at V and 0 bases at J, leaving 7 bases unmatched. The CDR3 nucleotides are TGTGCCAGCAGCAATTACAGGGGATTGAACACTGAAGCTTTCTTT. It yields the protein CASSNYRGLNTEAFF.

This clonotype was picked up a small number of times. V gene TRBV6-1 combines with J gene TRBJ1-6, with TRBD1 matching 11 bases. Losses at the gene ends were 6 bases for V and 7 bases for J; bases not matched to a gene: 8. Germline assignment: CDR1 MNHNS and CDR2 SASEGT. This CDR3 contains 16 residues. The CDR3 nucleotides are TGTGCCAGCAGGGACAGGGGGCGCCTTGGGAATTCACCCCTCCACTTT. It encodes CASRDRGRLGNSPLHF.

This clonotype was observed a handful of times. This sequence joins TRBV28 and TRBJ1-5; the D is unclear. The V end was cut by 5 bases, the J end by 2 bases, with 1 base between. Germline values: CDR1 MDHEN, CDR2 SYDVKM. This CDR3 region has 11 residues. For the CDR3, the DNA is TGTGCCAGCAGTCGCAATCAGCCCCAGCATTTT. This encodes CASSRNQPQHF.

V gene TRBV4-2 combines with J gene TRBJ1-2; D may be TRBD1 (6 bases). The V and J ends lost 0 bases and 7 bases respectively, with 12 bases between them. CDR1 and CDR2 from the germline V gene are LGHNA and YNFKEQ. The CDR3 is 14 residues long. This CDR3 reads CASSQDRQAGGYTF. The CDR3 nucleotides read TGTGCCAGCAGCCAAGATAGACAGGCTGGTGGCTACACCTTC.

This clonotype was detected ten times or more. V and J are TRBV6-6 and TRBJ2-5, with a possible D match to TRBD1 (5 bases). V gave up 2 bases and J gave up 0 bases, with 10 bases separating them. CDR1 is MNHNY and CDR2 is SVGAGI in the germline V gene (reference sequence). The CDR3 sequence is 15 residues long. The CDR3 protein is CASSYPPGNQETQYF. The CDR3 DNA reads TGTGCCAGCAGTTACCCACCAGGGAACCAAGAGACCCAGTACTTC.

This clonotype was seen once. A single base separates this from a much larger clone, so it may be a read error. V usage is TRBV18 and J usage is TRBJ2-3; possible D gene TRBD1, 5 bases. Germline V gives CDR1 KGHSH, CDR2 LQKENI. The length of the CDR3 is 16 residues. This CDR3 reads CASSLYQGPSTDTQCF. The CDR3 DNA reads TGTGCCAGCTCCCTATACCAGGGTCCCAGCACAGATACGCAGTGTTTT.